A single sample gave rise to the 23 T cell receptor beta chains below, sequenced in a study of blood T cell repertoires in COVID-19. TCRdb's copy holds only in-frame clones and misses some; the assay was immunoSEQ multiplex PCR. The table has fewer than 150,000 clones, 87% seen once; the top ten hold under 30%. What was sequenced was peripheral blood. The receptors shown here come from a woman in her seventies with acute or convalescent COVID-19.

This chain joins TRBV4-1 and TRBJ1-4; no clear D gene. V lost 2 bases, J lost 5 bases, and 9 bases lay in between. The CDR3 contains 14 residues. Per germline, CDR1 MGHRA and CDR2 YSYEKL. CDR3 DNA: TGCGCCAGCAGCCAACCTTGGGCGAATGAAAAACTGTTTTTT. It encodes CASSQPWANEKLFF.

V is TRBV4-2 and J is TRBJ1-3; D perhaps matches TRBD1 (6 bases). Deletions cut 1 base from V and 0 bases from J, with 10 bases between. CDR3 size: 16 residues. CDR1 is LGHNA and CDR2 is YNFKEQ in the germline V gene. CDR3 residues: CASSQGRQVSGNTIYF. Written as DNA, the CDR3 is TGTGCCAGCAGCCAAGGCCGACAGGTCTCTGGAAACACCATATATTTT.

This rearrangement joins TRBV18 to TRBJ2-3, with D perhaps matching TRBD1 (6 bases). With 0 bases removed from V and 3 bases from J, the gap between germline ends came to 13 bases. The CDR3 covers 16 residues. The germline V gene has CDR1 KGHSH and CDR2 LQKENI. CDR3 protein: CASSPPTTTGTDTQYF. As DNA, the CDR3 is TGTGCCAGCTCACCACCCACCACTACAGGGACAGATACGCAGTATTTT.

The chain employs TRBV11-2 and TRBJ2-2, with 9 bases fitting TRBD1. J lost 1 base, V lost 5 bases, and 8 bases had no gene match. The CDR3 is 17 residues long. Germline CDR1 reads SGHAT; CDR2 reads FQNNGV. The CDR3 spells CASSRPGTGMNTGELFF. DNA for the CDR3: TGTGCCAGCAGCCGGCCAGGGACAGGGATGAACACCGGGGAGCTGTTTTTT.

This chain joins TRBV3-1 (or the pseudogene TRBV3-2) and TRBJ1-1; no definite D call. The CDR3 spans 14 residues. Germline CDR1 LGHDT, CDR2 YNNKEL (reference sequence). V dropped 6 bases and J dropped 2 bases, with 13 bases sitting between them. CDR3 residues: CASRRSEANTEAFF. The CDR3 region has the DNA TGTGCCAGCAGACGTTCTGAGGCTAACACTGAAGCTTTCTTT.

This clone was seen a single time. The CDR3 DNA reads as TGTGCCAGCAAGGCAGGGGCTTATGGCTACACCTTC. It yields the protein CASKAGAYGYTF. The chain has TRBV25-1 and TRBJ1-2; D is possibly TRBD1 (6 bases). Germline lookup yields CDR1 MGHDK and CDR2 SYGVNS. This CDR3 has 12 amino acids. With 7 bases removed from V and 5 bases from J, the gap between germline ends came to 11 bases.

This clone came up once. Here the CDR3 DNA reads TGCAGCGTTGACGGTTCCGGGACAGGGGGACAATATTTT. It specifies CSVDGSGTGGQYF. The chain recombines TRBV29-1 with TRBJ2-3; TRBD1 matches 11 bases. Per the germline V gene, CDR1 is SQVTM and CDR2 is ANQGSEA. V trimming: 3 bases; J trimming: 15 bases; junction bases outside the gene matches: 11. The CDR3 contains 13 residues.

The chain is built from TRBV18 and TRBJ1-5; D is possibly TRBD1 (6 bases). The CDR3 totals 14 residues. Germline V CDR1 and CDR2: KGHSH, LQKENI. Between the trimmed V and J ends, which lost 6 bases and 5 bases, there was a span of 14 bases. CDR3 coding DNA: TGTGCCAGCTCTTCCCAGGGGTTCGATCAGCCCCAGCATTTT. It encodes CASSSQGFDQPQHF.

The genes are TRBV6-5 and TRBJ1-6; 7 nucleotides align to TRBD1. CDR1 is MNHEY, CDR2 SVGAGI, per germline. V lost 0 bases, J lost 10 bases, and 6 bases stayed unmatched. This CDR3 is built from 15 residues. CDR3 loop: CASSYSTGSRSPLHF. The CDR3 bases are TGTGCCAGCAGTTACTCGACAGGGAGTAGATCACCCCTCCACTTT.

The chain combines TRBV6-1 with TRBJ1-3; D may be TRBD1 (6 bases). In germline, CDR1 is MNHNS, CDR2 SASEGT. The CDR3 is 18 amino acids. Trimming shortened V by 3 bases and J by 0 bases, and 18 bases separated the two germline ends. CDR3: CASSERGATGHSGNTIYF. The CDR3 DNA is TGTGCCAGCAGTGAGCGAGGGGCGACAGGCCACTCTGGAAACACCATATATTTT.

This clone has more than one count but fewer than ten. The rearrangement uses TRBV19 and TRBJ2-5; 10 nucleotides align to TRBD2. This CDR3 contains 14 residues. Per germline, CDR1 LNHDA and CDR2 SQIVND (reference sequence). Trimming took 6 bases from V and 1 from J; bases not matched to a gene: 2. The CDR3 DNA follows: TGTGCCAGTAGGAAGCGGGGGGGCCAAGAGACCCAGTACTTC. Translated, it gives CASRKRGGQETQYF.

The rearrangement links TRBV4-1 to TRBJ2-5; D perhaps matches TRBD2 (7 bases). Germline V gene lookup returns CDR1 MGHRA and CDR2 YSYEKL. V was clipped by 4 bases and J by 2 bases, with 20 bases between them. This CDR3 is 17 amino acids long. The CDR3 protein is CASSLPSRGAKQETQYF. Written as DNA, the CDR3 is TGCGCCAGCAGCCTTCCGAGTCGGGGGGCAAAACAAGAGACCCAGTACTTC.

The chain is built from TRBV27 and TRBJ1-4; D is unclear. The V end lost 8 bases, the J end lost 5 bases, and 6 bases lay between the germline ends. Germline V gene data show CDR1 as MNHEY and CDR2 as SMNVEV (reference sequence). CDR3 size: 11 residues. CDR3 in DNA: TGTGCCAGCCCGGAGAATGAAAAACTGTTTTTT. Translated, it gives CASPENEKLFF.

This chain joins TRBV18 and TRBJ2-5; 10 bases agree with TRBD1. Looked up from germline, CDR1 is KGHSH and CDR2 is LQKENI. V shed 2 bases, J shed 5 bases, and the junction held 2 bases outside the gene matches. This CDR3 has 14 residues. The DNA of the CDR3 is TGTGCCAGCTCACCAAAGGACAGGGGGGAGACCCAGTACTTC. Protein sequence: CASSPKDRGETQYF.

This clone was seen just once. The V gene is TRBV24-1, the J gene TRBJ2-5, with 7 nucleotides matching TRBD1. With V trimmed by 4 bases and J by 4 bases, 8 bases remained unmatched. Germline V gene sequence: CDR1 KGHDR, CDR2 SFDVKD. CDR3 length: 15 amino acids. DNA for the CDR3: TGTGCCACCAGTGACCTGAACAGGGGTGGAGAGACCCAGTACTTC. This codes for CATSDLNRGGETQYF.

The rearrangement uses TRBV4-1 and TRBJ2-1; D gene uncertain. CDR3 length: 17 residues. V shed 0 bases and J shed 4 bases, with 16 bases lying between them. In germline, CDR1 is MGHRA, CDR2 YSYEKL. The CDR3 sequence: CASSQDRSRQIYNEQFF. CDR3 coding DNA: TGCGCCAGCAGCCAAGATAGGAGTCGGCAGATTTACAATGAGCAGTTCTTC.

The chain has TRBV21-1 and TRBJ2-6; whether TRBD2, the table's D call, matches the DNA was not checked. TRBV21-1 is listed as a pseudogene. The length of the CDR3 is 18 residues. The CDR3: CASSKERGTDSGANVLTF. CDR3 nucleotide sequence: TGTGCCAGCAGCAAAGAGCGGGGAACCGACTCTGGGGCCAACGTCCTGACTTTC.

The CDR3 sequence is CASSYSAQGASYGYTF. CDR3 nucleotide sequence: TGTGCCAGCAGTTACTCAGCACAGGGGGCTAGCTATGGCTACACCTTC. This sequence joins TRBV6-5 and TRBJ1-2, with TRBD1 matching over 9 bases. Looked up from germline, CDR1 is MNHEY and CDR2 is SVGAGI. The CDR3 consists of 16 residues. V dropped 0 bases and J dropped 4; count of bases not matched to a gene: 6.

V usage is TRBV5-4 and J usage is TRBJ2-5; 9 bases align to TRBD2. Germline V gives CDR1 SGHNT, CDR2 YYREEE (reference sequence). V dropped 4 bases and J dropped 5; count of bases not matched to a gene: 9. The CDR3 has 15 residues. The CDR3, as DNA: TGTGCCAGCAGCGGGGGGACTAGCCCGGGTGAGACCCAGTACTTC. Its protein is CASSGGTSPGETQYF.

The chain carries TRBV6-5 and TRBJ2-3; 7 bases fit TRBD2. From germline, CDR1 is MNHEY and CDR2 SVGAGI. V lost 8 bases, J lost 1 base, and 6 bases stayed unmatched. The CDR3 contains 14 residues. The CDR3 spells CASSSGVGTDTQYF. CDR3 bases: TGTGCCAGCTCAAGCGGGGTCGGCACAGATACGCAGTATTTT.

The chain recombines TRBV4-1 with TRBJ2-2, with a possible D match to TRBD2 (6 bases). CDR3 length: 15 residues. The V and J ends lost 2 bases and 6 bases respectively, with 13 bases between them. The germline gives CDR1 MGHRA, CDR2 YSYEKL. CDR3 bases: TGCGCCAGCAGCCAAAAGGTTTCGGGGGCCGGGGAGCTGTTTTTT. This gives the protein CASSQKVSGAGELFF.

This clone was picked up one time. The chain combines TRBV3-1 (or the pseudogene TRBV3-2) with TRBJ2-1, with 8 bases matching TRBD2. V dropped 0 bases and J dropped 12; count of bases not matched to a gene: 4. The CDR3 sequence is 13 residues long. The germline V gene has CDR1 LGHDT and CDR2 YNNKEL (reference sequence). CDR3 in amino acids: CASSQDRGGRQFF. DNA for the CDR3: TGTGCCAGCAGCCAAGATCGGGGGGGGCGGCAGTTCTTC.

This chain joins TRBV6-4 and TRBJ2-3; D is possibly TRBD1 (6 bases). The CDR3 totals 14 residues. CDR1 is MRHNA and CDR2 is SNTAGT in the germline V gene. Trimming pared 5 bases from V and 4 bases from J, leaving 13 bases between. The CDR3 reads CASSQTGFPDTQYF. Written as DNA, the CDR3 is TGTGCCAGCAGTCAGACAGGTTTCCCAGATACGCAGTATTTT.